One T cell receptor (beta chain) is described in this entry. TCRdb re-derived calls from the 5' RACE reads in MiXCR, one entry per CDR3 protein. The sample carries about 270,000 distinct CDR3 sequences, 15% to 20% recorded once. Germline lookup yields CDR1 SGHTA and CDR2 FQGNSA. V was trimmed by 3 bases and J by 3 bases, leaving 15 bases between them. There are 15 residues in the CDR3. This sample was taken from a study of T-cell memory formation after mild COVID-19. The TCR sequence derives from a man younger than 30 who had mild COVID-19 (a few samples of this study predate the infection). Cell type and time point are not known. This chain joins TRBV7-2 and TRBJ2-7; no reliable D call. Sample: PBMCs or a T cell subset sorted from them (not recorded which). CDR3 loop: CASSFGGPTFYEQYV. The CDR3, as DNA: TGTGCCAGCAGCTTTGGTGGACCGACCTTCTACGAGCAGTACGTC.